The entry below gives a single T cell receptor beta chain sequence along with its context. Data came from immunoSEQ multiplex PCR; TCRdb stores just in-frame clones and leaves some out. The data contain 350,000 or so clones, 88% of them singletons. The data were taken from a study of blood T cell repertoires in COVID-19. The junction had 5 bases not matched to a gene; V was cut back by 4 bases and J by 6 bases. Germline V gene sequence: CDR1 SGHAT, CDR2 FQDESV (reference sequence). This CDR3 has 15 amino acids. J is TRBJ1-4 and V is TRBV11-1, with 10 bases fitting TRBD1. This receptor was taken from a woman aged 25 to 39 who had been exposed to COVID-19. Sequencing input: PBMCs or T cells enriched from blood (not recorded which). Written as DNA, the CDR3 is TGTGCCAGCAGCTATCCCGGGACAGGGGATGAAAAACTGTTTTTT. This translates into CASSYPGTGDEKLFF.